This record covers a single T cell receptor beta chain. Its antigen is unknown. Patients were ruled out by autoimmune disease history or systemic immunosuppression. Between the trimmed V and J ends, which lost 0 bases and 4 bases, there was a span of 6 bases. The CDR3 totals 13 residues. Per germline, CDR1 MNHEY and CDR2 SVGAGI. This specimen comes from a study of OX40 agonist ivuxolimab in advanced cancers. Background on the study: Partial responses were observed in three patients, of whom one had hepatocellular carcinoma and two had cutaneous melanoma. General study findings and limits: Among the lowest levels of clonal expansion were found in partial responders at 0.1-3.0 mg/kg. Clones of CD4+ and CD8+ blood T cells grew by week 6 at doses of 0.1 to 3.0 mg/kg.

TCRdb keeps only in-frame clones here, not all; method: immunoSEQ multiplex PCR. The sample has approximately 100,000 clones; around 90% are singletons. The material was CD4+ or CD8+ T cells sorted from blood, obtained in a trial of the OX40 agonist ivuxolimab. This chain uses TRBV6-5 with TRBJ1-2, with D uncertain. The sequence was collected from an adult with an advanced solid tumor such as melanoma, head and neck, liver or kidney cancer. CDR3: CASSYSGLYGYTF. CDR3 DNA sequence: TGTGCCAGCAGTTACTCGGGCCTCTATGGCTACACCTTC.